The 26 T cell receptor beta chains reported below all come from one sample, sequenced in a study of blood T cell repertoires in COVID-19 (dated by TCRdb to about 2020). Libraries came from the immunoSEQ multiplex PCR assay. The clones in this table, taken by TCRdb from immuneACCESS, are in-frame only. Not every clone is retained; where verified, under half of the shortfall comes from an unresolved V gene, and the cause of the rest is unknown. The sample records about 44,000 clones, around 84% of which are singletons. The top ten hold roughly 42% of the sample. Sample: peripheral blood. These TCRs come from a human donor in a cohort sampled during active COVID-19.

This clone was observed a few times. The chain employs TRBV5-4 and TRBJ2-2; D remains ambiguous. Germline assignment: CDR1 SGHNT and CDR2 YYREEE (reference sequence). There are 13 residues in the CDR3. Trimming removed 0 bases from V and 4 bases from J, with 4 bases in between. CDR3 loop: CASSLDSTGELFF. The CDR3 DNA reads TGTGCCAGCAGCTTGGACTCCACCGGGGAGCTGTTTTTT.

The chain has TRBV2 and TRBJ1-1; TRBD1 matches 11 bases. The ends lost 6 bases at V and 2 bases at J; junction bases unmatched: 11. The CDR3 runs 17 residues. Per the germline V gene, CDR1 is SNHLY and CDR2 is FYNNEI. CDR3 nucleotide sequence: TGTGCCAGCAGATTCTCCGGGACAGGGGGGACCAACACTGAAGCTTTCTTT. Protein product: CASRFSGTGGTNTEAFF.

The genes are TRBV5-1 and TRBJ2-5, with 7 positions matching TRBD1. Germline V CDR1 and CDR2: SGHRS, YFSETQ. The CDR3 is 17 amino acids. The V gene end was trimmed by 0 bases and the J gene end by 2 bases; junction bases not matched to a gene: 10. CDR3 protein: CASSLGDSVSSQETQYF. The CDR3 bases are TGCGCCAGCAGCTTGGGGGACAGTGTTTCGTCGCAAGAGACCCAGTACTTC.

V usage is TRBV18 and J usage is TRBJ2-1; 7 bases fit TRBD2. Germline-derived CDR1 and CDR2 are KGHSH and LQKENI. Trimming cost V 3 bases and J 9 bases; bases outside gene matches: 11. The CDR3 is 15 amino acids. CDR3 nucleotides: TGTGCCAGCTCACCCCTCGGACTAGATGGGGGTGAGCAGTTCTTC. It specifies CASSPLGLDGGEQFF.

The chain couples TRBV19 to TRBJ1-5, with 9 nucleotides matching TRBD1. Trimming at V came to 7 bases and at J to 4 bases, leaving 2 bases not matched to a gene. Germline V CDR1 and CDR2: LNHDA, SQIVND (reference sequence). This CDR3 region has 13 residues. The CDR3: CASTQGANQPQHF. The CDR3 bases are TGTGCCAGTACACAGGGGGCGAATCAGCCCCAGCATTTT.

The J gene is TRBJ2-7, the V gene TRBV5-5; no clear D. This CDR3 spans 15 amino acids. The germline V and J ends were trimmed by 0 bases and 0 bases, with 10 bases remaining between them. Germline V gene sequence: CDR1 SGHKS, CDR2 YYEKEE (reference sequence). CDR3 sequence reads: CASSLVTIVSYEQYF. CDR3 DNA sequence: TGTGCCAGCAGCTTGGTCACTATAGTCTCCTACGAGCAGTACTTC. Based on the CDR3 plus reference TRBV5-5 and TRBJ2-7, the full variable domain is DAGVTQSPTHLIKTRGQQVTLRCSPISGHKSVSWYQQVLGQGPQFIFQYYEKEERGRGNFPDRFSARQFPNYSSELNVNALLLGDSALYLCASSLVTIVSYEQYFGPGTRLTVT.

V is TRBV2 and J is TRBJ1-1; TRBD1 matches 9 bases. In germline, CDR1 is SNHLY, CDR2 FYNNEI. V was clipped by 8 bases and J by 4 bases; unmatched bases: 5. This CDR3 has 13 residues. CDR3 DNA sequence: TGTGCCAGCGGAGGACAGGGGTTCACTGAAGCTTTCTTT. Its protein is CASGGQGFTEAFF.

The chain is built from TRBV28 and TRBJ1-2; D is unresolved. Trimming took 1 base from V and 4 from J, leaving 4 bases between them. There are 12 residues in the CDR3. Germline V lookup: CDR1 MDHEN, CDR2 SYDVKM. The CDR3 DNA reads as TGTGCCAGCAGTTTATCAGGCTATGGCTACACCTTC. The encoded protein is CASSLSGYGYTF.

The chain links TRBV7-2 to TRBJ2-3; a possible D gene is TRBD1 (7 bases). V lost 1 base, J lost 4 bases, and 15 bases lay in between. CDR3 length equals 16 residues. Per germline, CDR1 SGHTA and CDR2 FQGNSA. The CDR3 here is CASSLVASRGADTQYF. The CDR3, as DNA: TGTGCCAGCAGCTTAGTGGCTAGCAGGGGGGCAGATACGCAGTATTTT.

J is TRBJ1-6 and V is TRBV6-5; possible D gene TRBD1, 5 bases. The V and J ends lost 6 bases and 0 bases respectively, with 9 bases between them. Looked up from germline, CDR1 is MNHEY and CDR2 is SVGAGI. The CDR3 runs to 15 residues. CDR3 coding DNA: TGTGCCAGCAGGCAGGGTGGCTCCTATAATTCACCCCTCCACTTT. Translating gives CASRQGGSYNSPLHF.

The J gene is TRBJ1-4, the V gene TRBV7-9, with TRBD1 as a possible D gene (6 bases). Trimming took 2 bases from V and 8 from J, leaving 15 bases between them. This CDR3 region has 15 residues. Germline V gene data show CDR1 as SEHNR and CDR2 as FQNEAQ (reference sequence). This CDR3 is CASSLNRDGKEKLFF. In DNA, the CDR3 is TGTGCCAGCAGCTTAAACAGGGACGGAAAGGAAAAACTGTTTTTT. The entire variable domain, with the rest obtained from reference TRBV7-9 and TRBJ1-4, is as follows: DTGVSQNPRHKITKRGQNVTFRCDPISEHNRLYWYRQTLGQGPEFLTYFQNEAQLEKSRLLSDRFSAERPKGSFSTLEIQRTEQGDSAMYLCASSLNRDGKEKLFFGSGTQLSVL.

This clone was found once. The chain joins TRBV5-1 to TRBJ2-7; 7 bases match TRBD1. The CDR3 sequence is 16 residues long. Per the germline V gene, CDR1 is SGHRS and CDR2 is YFSETQ. The V gene end was trimmed by 2 bases and the J gene end by 0 bases; junction bases not matched to a gene: 8. The CDR3 loop reads CASSFNRGASSYEQYF. The CDR3 DNA follows: TGCGCCAGCAGCTTTAACAGGGGCGCCTCCTCCTACGAGCAGTACTTC.

CDR3 in amino acids: CASSLGAAGETQYF. For the CDR3, the DNA is TGTGCCAGCAGCTTGGGGGCGGCGGGGGAGACCCAGTACTTC. V is TRBV5-4 and J is TRBJ2-5, with D maybe TRBD2 (6 bases). The CDR3 is 14 amino acids. Germline V gene lookup returns CDR1 SGHNT and CDR2 YYREEE (reference sequence). With 0 bases removed from V and 5 bases from J, the gap between germline ends came to 11 bases.

V and J are TRBV7-8 and TRBJ1-5; D is unresolved. The CDR3 length is 15 residues. CDR1 is SGHVS, CDR2 FQNEAQ, per germline. The V and J ends lost 5 bases and 1 base respectively, with 12 bases between them. CDR3 sequence: CASSPSPGSNQPQHF. The CDR3 DNA sequence: TGTGCCAGCAGCCCGAGCCCGGGGAGCAATCAGCCCCAGCATTTT.

The chain employs TRBV4-3 and TRBJ1-1; 9 positions agree with TRBD1. Germline CDR1 is LGHNA and CDR2 is YSLEER. With V trimmed by 7 bases and J by 4 bases, 10 bases remained unmatched. The CDR3 has 15 amino acids. The DNA of the CDR3 is TGCGCCAGCACCGATAAACAGGGGGCGAGCACTGAAGCTTTCTTT. This translates into CASTDKQGASTEAFF.

V usage is TRBV11-2 and J usage is TRBJ2-3; 8 nucleotides agree with TRBD2. The CDR3 is 16 residues long. Germline CDR1 is SGHAT and CDR2 is FQNNGV. V shed 3 bases, J shed 5 bases, and the junction held 10 bases outside the gene matches. The DNA for the CDR3 is TGTGCCAGCAGCTTTAGGGGGACTAGAAACATAGATACGCAGTATTTT. Residues: CASSFRGTRNIDTQYF.

The chain links TRBV6-1 to TRBJ1-6, with no clear D. Germline values: CDR1 MNHNS, CDR2 SASEGT. Trimming left V 2 bases short and J 13 bases short, with 12 bases between. This CDR3 spans 13 amino acids. Written as DNA, the CDR3 is TGTGCCAGCAGTGAATCAAACATCCCCCCCCTCCACTTT. It encodes CASSESNIPPLHF.

V and J are TRBV28 and TRBJ1-2; no clear D. The CDR3 totals 14 residues. In germline, CDR1 is MDHEN, CDR2 SYDVKM. The V and J ends lost 6 bases and 2 bases respectively, with 13 bases between them. CDR3 coding DNA: TGTGCCAGCAGGTCCCATGGCGGGAACTATGGCTACACCTTC. Protein: CASRSHGGNYGYTF.

This chain joins TRBV27 and TRBJ1-5; 8 bases match TRBD1. CDR3 size: 16 residues. The ends lost 2 bases at V and 7 bases at J; junction bases unmatched: 10. Germline CDR1 reads MNHEY; CDR2 reads SMNVEV (reference sequence). CDR3 DNA: TGTGCCAGCAGTTTAAGTGGACAGGGAGTAAGGCAGCCCCAGCATTTT. Translated: CASSLSGQGVRQPQHF.

V and J are TRBV19 and TRBJ2-7; 9 bases agree with TRBD1. The CDR3 runs 13 residues. V lost 6 bases, J lost 4 bases, and 4 bases stayed unmatched. From germline, CDR1 is LNHDA and CDR2 SQIVND (reference sequence). The CDR3 is CASSRDREYEQYV. DNA of the CDR3: TGTGCCAGTAGCCGGGACAGGGAGTACGAGCAGTACGTC.

CDR3 loop: CATSDHRDYQETQYF. CDR3 bases: TGTGCCACCAGTGATCACCGGGACTACCAAGAGACCCAGTACTTC. The chain couples TRBV24-1 to TRBJ2-5; a possible D gene is TRBD2 (6 bases). CDR1 KGHDR and CDR2 SFDVKD come from the germline V gene. The CDR3 sequence is 15 residues long. V was trimmed by 3 bases and J by 0 bases, leaving 10 bases between them.

The gene calls are TRBV2 and TRBJ2-1; 9 nucleotides match TRBD1. With V trimmed by 5 bases and J by 3 bases, 5 bases remained unmatched. Germline V gene sequence: CDR1 SNHLY, CDR2 FYNNEI. The CDR3 runs 15 residues. The DNA for the CDR3 is TGTGCCAGCAGTTGGGACAGGGCCATCTACAATGAGCAGTTCTTC. Its protein is CASSWDRAIYNEQFF.

The rearrangement links TRBV7-8 to TRBJ1-1; D gene ambiguous. V lost 3 bases to trimming and J lost 0 bases, with 8 bases between them. This CDR3 has 14 residues. From germline, CDR1 is SGHVS and CDR2 FQNEAQ. This CDR3 reads CASSLGSMNTEAFF. CDR3 DNA: TGTGCCAGCAGCTTGGGGAGCATGAACACTGAAGCTTTCTTT.

This chain uses TRBV6-1 with TRBJ2-7; D not resolved. The length of the CDR3 is 14 residues. V was cut by 0 bases and J by 6 bases, with 12 bases left in between. Germline CDR1 is MNHNS and CDR2 is SASEGT. This CDR3 reads CASSEALGWSEQYV. The CDR3 DNA sequence: TGTGCCAGCAGTGAAGCGCTTGGTTGGAGCGAGCAGTACGTC.

The chain joins TRBV11-1 to TRBJ1-1, with D perhaps TRBD1 (6 bases). Germline V CDR1 and CDR2: SGHAT, FQDESV (reference sequence). This CDR3 has 14 residues. V lost 6 bases and J 10 bases, leaving 21 bases between the germline ends. For the CDR3, the DNA is TGTGCCAGCAGTAGCCGGGACACGACCGTGACAGCTTTCTTT. Protein product: CASSSRDTTVTAFF.

J is TRBJ1-1 and V is TRBV6-6; 7 bases line up with TRBD1. Unmatched junction bases numbered 10, after V lost 6 bases and J lost 0 bases. The germline gives CDR1 MNHNY, CDR2 SVGAGI (reference sequence). This CDR3 spans 16 amino acids. CDR3 protein: CASSKTAGTVNTEAFF. Written as DNA, the CDR3 is TGTGCCAGCAGCAAGACCGCCGGGACAGTGAACACTGAAGCTTTCTTT.